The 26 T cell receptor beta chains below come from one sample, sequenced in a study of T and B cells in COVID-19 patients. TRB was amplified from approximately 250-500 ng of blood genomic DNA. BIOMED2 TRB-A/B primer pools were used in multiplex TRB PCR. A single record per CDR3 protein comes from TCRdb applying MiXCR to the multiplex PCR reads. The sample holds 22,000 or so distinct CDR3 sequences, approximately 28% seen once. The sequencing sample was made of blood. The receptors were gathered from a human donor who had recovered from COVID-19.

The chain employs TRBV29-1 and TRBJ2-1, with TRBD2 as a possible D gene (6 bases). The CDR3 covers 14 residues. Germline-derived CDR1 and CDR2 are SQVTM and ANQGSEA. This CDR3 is CSATPGDGSREQFF. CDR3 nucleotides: TGCAGTGCCACCCCCGGTGACGGGAGCCGGGAGCAGTTCTTC.

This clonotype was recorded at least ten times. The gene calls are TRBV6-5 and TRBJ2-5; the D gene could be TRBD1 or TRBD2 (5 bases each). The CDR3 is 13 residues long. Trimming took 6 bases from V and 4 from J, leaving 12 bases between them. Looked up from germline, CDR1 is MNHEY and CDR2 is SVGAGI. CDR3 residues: CASSLAGRETQYF. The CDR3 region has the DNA TGTGCCAGCAGCCTAGCAGGGCGAGAGACCCAGTACTTC.

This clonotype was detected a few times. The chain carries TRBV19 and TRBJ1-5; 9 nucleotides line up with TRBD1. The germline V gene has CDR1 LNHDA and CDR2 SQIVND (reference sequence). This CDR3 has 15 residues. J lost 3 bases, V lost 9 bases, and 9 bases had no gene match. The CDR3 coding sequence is TGTGCCAGCTGGGACAGGGAGAGCATCAATCAGCCCCAGCATTTT. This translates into CASWDRESINQPQHF.

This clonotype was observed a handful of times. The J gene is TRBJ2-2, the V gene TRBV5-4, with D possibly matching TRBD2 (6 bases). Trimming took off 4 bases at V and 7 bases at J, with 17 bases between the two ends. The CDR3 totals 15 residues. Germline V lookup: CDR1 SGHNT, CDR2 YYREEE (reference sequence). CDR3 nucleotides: TGTGCCAGCAGCGCCCCGGGAGCAGCCGACGGGGAGCTGTTTTTT. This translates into CASSAPGAADGELFF.

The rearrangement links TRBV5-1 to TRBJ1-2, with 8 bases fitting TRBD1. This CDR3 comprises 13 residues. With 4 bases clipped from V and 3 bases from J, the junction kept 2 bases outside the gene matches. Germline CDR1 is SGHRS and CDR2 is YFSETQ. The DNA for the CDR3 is TGCGCCAGCAGCGCACAGGGGGACTATGGCTACACCTTC. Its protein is CASSAQGDYGYTF.

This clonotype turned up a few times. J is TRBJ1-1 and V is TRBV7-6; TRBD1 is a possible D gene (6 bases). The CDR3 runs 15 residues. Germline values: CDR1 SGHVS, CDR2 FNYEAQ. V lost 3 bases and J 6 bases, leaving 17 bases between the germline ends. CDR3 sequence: CASSFLQGWGSEAFF. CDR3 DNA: TGTGCCAGCAGCTTTCTACAGGGCTGGGGTTCTGAAGCTTTCTTT.

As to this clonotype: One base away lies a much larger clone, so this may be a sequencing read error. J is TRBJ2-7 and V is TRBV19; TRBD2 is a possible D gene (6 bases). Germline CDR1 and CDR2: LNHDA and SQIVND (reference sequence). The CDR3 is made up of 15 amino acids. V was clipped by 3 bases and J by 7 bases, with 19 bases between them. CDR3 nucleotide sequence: TGTGCCAGTAGTATGGAGGGTCACTGGGGCAATGAGCAGTACTTC. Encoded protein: CASSMEGHWGNEQYF.

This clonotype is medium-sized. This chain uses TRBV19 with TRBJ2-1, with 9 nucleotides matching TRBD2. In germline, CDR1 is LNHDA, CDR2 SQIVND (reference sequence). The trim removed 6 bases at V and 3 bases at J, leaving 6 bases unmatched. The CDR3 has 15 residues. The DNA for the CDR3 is TGTGCCAGTAGCCCGGGACTAGCTTACTACAATGAGCAGTTCTTC. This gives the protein CASSPGLAYYNEQFF.

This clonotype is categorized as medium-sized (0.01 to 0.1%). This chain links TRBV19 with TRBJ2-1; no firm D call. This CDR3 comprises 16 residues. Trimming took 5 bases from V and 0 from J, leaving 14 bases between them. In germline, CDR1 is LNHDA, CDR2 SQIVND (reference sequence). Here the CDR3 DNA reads TGTGCCAGTAGTGTACTTCCCTTGAACTCCTACAATGAGCAGTTCTTC. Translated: CASSVLPLNSYNEQFF.

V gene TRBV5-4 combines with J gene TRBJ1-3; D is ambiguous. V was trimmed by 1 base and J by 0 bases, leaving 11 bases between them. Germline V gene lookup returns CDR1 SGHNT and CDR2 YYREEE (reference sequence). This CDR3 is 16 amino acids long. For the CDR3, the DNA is TGTGCCAGCAGCTTGCCCGGGAGTCTCTCTGGAAACACCATATATTTT. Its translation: CASSLPGSLSGNTIYF.

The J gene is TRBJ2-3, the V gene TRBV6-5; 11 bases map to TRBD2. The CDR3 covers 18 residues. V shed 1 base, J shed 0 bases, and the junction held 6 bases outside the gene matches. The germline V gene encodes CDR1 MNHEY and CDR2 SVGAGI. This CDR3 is CASSYFPGLAASTDTQYF. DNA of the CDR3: TGTGCCAGCAGTTACTTCCCGGGACTAGCGGCCAGCACAGATACGCAGTATTTT.

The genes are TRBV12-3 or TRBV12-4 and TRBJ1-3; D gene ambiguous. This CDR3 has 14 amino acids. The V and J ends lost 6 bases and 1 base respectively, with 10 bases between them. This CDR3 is CASSPMWSGNTIYF. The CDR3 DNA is TGTGCCAGCAGCCCCATGTGGTCTGGAAACACCATATATTTT.

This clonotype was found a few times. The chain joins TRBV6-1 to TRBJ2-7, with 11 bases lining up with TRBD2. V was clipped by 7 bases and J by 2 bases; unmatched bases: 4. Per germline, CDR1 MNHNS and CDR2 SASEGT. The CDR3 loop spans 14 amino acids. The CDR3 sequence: CASTSTSGAYEQYF. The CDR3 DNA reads TGTGCCAGCACCTCGACTAGCGGGGCCTACGAGCAGTACTTC.

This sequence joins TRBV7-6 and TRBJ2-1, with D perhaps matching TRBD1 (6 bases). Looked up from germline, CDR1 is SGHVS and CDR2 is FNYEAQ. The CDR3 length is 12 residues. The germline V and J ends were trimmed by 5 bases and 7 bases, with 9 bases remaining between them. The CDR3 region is CASSGDRNEQFF. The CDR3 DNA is TGTGCCAGCAGCGGAGACAGGAATGAGCAGTTCTTC.

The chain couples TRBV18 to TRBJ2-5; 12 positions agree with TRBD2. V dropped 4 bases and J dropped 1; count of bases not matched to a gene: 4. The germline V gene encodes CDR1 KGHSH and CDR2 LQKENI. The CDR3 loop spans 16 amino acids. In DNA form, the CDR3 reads TGTGCCAGCTCACGACTAGCGGGAGAGACCCAAGAGACCCAGTACTTC. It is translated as CASSRLAGETQETQYF.

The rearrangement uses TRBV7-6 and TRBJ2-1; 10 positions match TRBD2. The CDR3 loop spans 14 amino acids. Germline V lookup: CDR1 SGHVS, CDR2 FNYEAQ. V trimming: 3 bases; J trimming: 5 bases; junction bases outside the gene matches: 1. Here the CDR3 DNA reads TGTGCCAGCAGCTTTACTAGCGGGGACAATGAGCAGTTCTTC. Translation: CASSFTSGDNEQFF. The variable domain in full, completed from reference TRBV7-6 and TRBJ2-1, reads GAGVSQSPRYKVTKRGQDVALRCDPISGHVSLYWYRQALGQGPEFLTYFNYEAQQDKSGLPNDRFSAERPEGSISTLTIQRTEQRDSAMYRCASSFTSGDNEQFFGPGTRLTVL.

CDR3 loop: CSVWRSNTEAFF. The DNA for the CDR3 is TGCAGTGTTTGGCGGTCGAACACTGAAGCTTTCTTT. The chain has TRBV20-1 and TRBJ1-1; no clear D gene. Germline V gene data show CDR1 as DFQATT and CDR2 as SNEGSKA (reference sequence). V was clipped by 7 bases and J by 1 base, with 10 bases between them. This CDR3 has 12 residues.

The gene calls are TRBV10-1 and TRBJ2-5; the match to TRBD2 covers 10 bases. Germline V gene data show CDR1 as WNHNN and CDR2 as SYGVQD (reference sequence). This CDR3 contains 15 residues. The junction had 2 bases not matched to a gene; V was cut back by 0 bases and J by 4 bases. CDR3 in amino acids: CASSESSGGRETQYF. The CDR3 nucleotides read TGCGCCAGCAGTGAGTCTAGCGGGGGGAGAGAGACCCAGTACTTC.

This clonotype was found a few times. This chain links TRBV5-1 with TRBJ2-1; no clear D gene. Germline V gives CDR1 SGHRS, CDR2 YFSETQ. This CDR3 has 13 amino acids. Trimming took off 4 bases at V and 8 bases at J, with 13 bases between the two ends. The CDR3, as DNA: TGCGCCAGCAGCCCCAACCCCTTGGATGAGCAGTTCTTC. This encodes CASSPNPLDEQFF.

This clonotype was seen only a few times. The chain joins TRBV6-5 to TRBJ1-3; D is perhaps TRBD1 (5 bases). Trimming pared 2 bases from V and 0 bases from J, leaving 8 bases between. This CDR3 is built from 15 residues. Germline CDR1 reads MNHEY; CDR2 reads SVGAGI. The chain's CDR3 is CASSYGGTSGNTIYF. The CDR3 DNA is TGTGCCAGCAGTTACGGAGGGACCTCTGGAAACACCATATATTTT.

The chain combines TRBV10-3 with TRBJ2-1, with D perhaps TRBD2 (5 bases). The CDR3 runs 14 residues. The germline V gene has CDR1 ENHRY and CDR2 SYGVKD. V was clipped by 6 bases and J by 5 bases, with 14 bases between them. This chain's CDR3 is CAIRSGRGHNEQFF. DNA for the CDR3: TGTGCCATCAGAAGCGGACGAGGGCACAATGAGCAGTTCTTC.

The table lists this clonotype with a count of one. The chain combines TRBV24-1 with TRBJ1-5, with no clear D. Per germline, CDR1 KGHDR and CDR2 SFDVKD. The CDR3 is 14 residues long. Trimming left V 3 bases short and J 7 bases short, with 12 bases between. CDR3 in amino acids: CATSDRRSRQPQHF. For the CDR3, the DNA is TGTGCCACCAGTGATAGGCGGTCGAGACAGCCCCAGCATTTT.

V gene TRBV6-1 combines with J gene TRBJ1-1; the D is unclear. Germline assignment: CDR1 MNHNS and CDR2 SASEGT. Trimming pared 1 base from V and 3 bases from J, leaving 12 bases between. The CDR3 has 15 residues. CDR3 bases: TGTGCCAGCAGTGAAGTAGAGGCAGGCTACACTGAAGCTTTCTTT. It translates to CASSEVEAGYTEAFF.

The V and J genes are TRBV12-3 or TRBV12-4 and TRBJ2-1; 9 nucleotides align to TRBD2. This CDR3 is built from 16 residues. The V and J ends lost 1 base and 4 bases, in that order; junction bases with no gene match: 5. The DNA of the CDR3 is TGTGCCAGCAGTTTAGGGCGGGGGGGTCAATACAATGAGCAGTTCTTC. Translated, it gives CASSLGRGGQYNEQFF.

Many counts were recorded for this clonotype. The CDR3 loop is CAWNFRPGSDTQYF. The CDR3 DNA reads TGTGCCTGGAACTTTAGACCAGGGTCGGATACGCAGTATTTT. The chain combines TRBV30 with TRBJ2-3; tentatively, D is TRBD1 (5 bases). Germline lookup yields CDR1 GTSNPN and CDR2 SVGIG (reference sequence). V shed 4 bases and J shed 6 bases, with 17 bases lying between them. CDR3 size: 14 residues.

CDR3 in DNA: TGTGCCAGCAGCGTCGCGTGGGGGGCCGGGGATACGCAGTATTTT. Amino acids: CASSVAWGAGDTQYF. This chain links TRBV11-2 with TRBJ2-3; D may match TRBD1 or TRBD2 (6 bases each). Germline V gene sequence: CDR1 SGHAT, CDR2 FQNNGV. The germline V and J ends were trimmed by 5 bases and 6 bases, with 18 bases remaining between them. This CDR3 is built from 15 residues. The full variable domain, with the rest looked up from reference TRBV11-2 and TRBJ2-3, is EAGVAQSPRYKIIEKRQSVAFWCNPISGHATLYWYQQILGQGPKLLIQFQNNGVVDDSQLPKDRFSAERLKGVDSTLKIQPAKLEDSAVYLCASSVAWGAGDTQYFGPGTRLTVL.